The 9 T cell receptor beta chains below all came from one sample that was sequenced in a study of T cells in Graves' hyperthyroidism and ophthalmopathy. Amplified TCR beta CDR3 regions derived from RNA transcripts. First-round RT-PCR targeting the TCR CDR3 was performed with the HTBI primer set. MiXCR was run by TCRdb on the multiplex PCR reads, yielding one entry per CDR3 protein. The sample lists hundreds of thousands of distinct CDR3 sequences; roughly a third were seen once. The sequenced material came from blood. The receptors stem from a woman aged 40 to 50 with Graves' hyperthyroidism.

In this sample, this clonotype turned up a few times. This chain connects TRBV6-5 to TRBJ1-3; weak D call: TRBD1 (6 bases). With 6 bases removed from V and 7 bases from J, the gap between germline ends came to 16 bases. Germline V lookup: CDR1 MNHEY, CDR2 SVGAGI. CDR3 length: 14 residues. CDR3 DNA: TGTGCCAGCAGCTTCTCCAGGGGAAGTAACACCATATATTTT. This sequence encodes CASSFSRGSNTIYF.

This clonotype was seen at least ten times. The CDR3 reads CASSVGSGIGELFF. The CDR3 DNA follows: TGTGCCAGCAGCGTTGGGTCAGGGATCGGGGAGCTGTTTTTT. The rearrangement joins TRBV9 to TRBJ2-2; the D gene is possibly TRBD1 (5 bases). Germline CDR1 reads SGDLS; CDR2 reads YYNGEE. Between the trimmed V and J ends, which lost 2 bases and 7 bases, there was a span of 12 bases. The CDR3 runs to 14 residues.

This clonotype has at least ten counts. The chain joins TRBV19 to TRBJ1-5, with D possibly matching TRBD1 (6 bases). CDR1 LNHDA and CDR2 SQIVND come from the germline V gene (reference sequence). Trimming removed 6 bases at V and 7 bases at J, with 10 bases between. This CDR3 comprises 12 residues. The CDR3 protein is CASRQGRQPQHF. The CDR3 nucleotides are TGTGCCAGTAGACAGGGTAGGCAGCCCCAGCATTTT.

At least ten counts were recorded for this clonotype. This chain joins TRBV9 and TRBJ2-5, with a weak D call TRBD1 (6 bases). V lost 3 bases to trimming and J lost 1 base, with 13 bases between them. Per germline, CDR1 SGDLS and CDR2 YYNGEE. This CDR3 is 15 amino acids long. DNA for the CDR3: TGTGCCAGCAGCGCGCGTGGGACATCCCAAGAGACCCAGTACTTC. It is translated as CASSARGTSQETQYF.

The chain is built from TRBV29-1 and TRBJ2-7; the D gene is possibly TRBD2 (6 bases). The CDR3 extends over 11 amino acids. Per germline, CDR1 SQVTM and CDR2 ANQGSEA. V was shortened by 7 bases and J by 7 bases, with 14 bases between the two germline ends. CDR3 sequence: CSGLRGNEQYF. The CDR3 region has the DNA TGCAGCGGCCTACGGGGGAATGAGCAGTACTTC.

In this sample, this clonotype turned up a few times. The J gene is TRBJ2-6, the V gene TRBV10-3; D gene unclear. CDR3 length: 14 residues. Germline V gives CDR1 ENHRY, CDR2 SYGVKD. The V gene lost 6 bases and the J gene lost 0 bases, with 6 bases spanning the gap. The CDR3 protein is CAIRGDSGANVLTF. The CDR3 DNA is TGTGCCATCAGAGGAGACTCTGGGGCCAACGTCCTGACTTTC.

The chain combines TRBV29-1 with TRBJ2-7, with D maybe TRBD1 (5 bases). Looked up from germline, CDR1 is SQVTM and CDR2 is ANQGSEA. There are 12 residues in the CDR3. V lost 6 bases and J lost 0, with 9 bases in between. CDR3 protein: CSVQDSSYEQYF. Written as DNA, the CDR3 is TGCAGCGTCCAAGACAGCTCCTACGAGCAGTACTTC.

As regards this clonotype: Just one base apart from a much larger clone, this may be a read error. The J gene is TRBJ1-2, the V gene TRBV6-5; D unresolved. This CDR3 contains 13 residues. Germline CDR1 reads MNHEY; CDR2 reads SVGAGI. The CDR3 protein is CAGSSTLKGGYTF. Here the CDR3 DNA reads TGTGCCGGCAGTTCCACCCTCAAGGGTGGCTACACCTTC.

This clonotype came up a few times. This rearrangement joins TRBV4-3 to TRBJ2-7, with 7 bases fitting TRBD1. Germline loops: CDR1 LGHNA, CDR2 YSLEER. Trimming removed 4 bases from V and 2 bases from J; junction bases left unmatched: 11. This CDR3 has 16 amino acids. CDR3 in DNA: TGCGCCAGCAGCCGAGTTCAGGGGGTCATAGCCTACGAGCAGTACTTC. Amino acid sequence: CASSRVQGVIAYEQYF.